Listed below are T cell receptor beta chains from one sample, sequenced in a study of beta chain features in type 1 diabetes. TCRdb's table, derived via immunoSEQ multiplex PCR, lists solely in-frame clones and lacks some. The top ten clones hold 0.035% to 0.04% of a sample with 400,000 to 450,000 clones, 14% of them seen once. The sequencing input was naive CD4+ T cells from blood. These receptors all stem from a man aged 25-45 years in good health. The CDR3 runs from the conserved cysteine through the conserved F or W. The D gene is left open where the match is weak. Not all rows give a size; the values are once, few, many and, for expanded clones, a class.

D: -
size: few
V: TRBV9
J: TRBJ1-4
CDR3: CASSPDTTTNEKLFF
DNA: TGTGCCAGCAGCCCTGACACTACAACTAATGAAAAACTGTTTTTT

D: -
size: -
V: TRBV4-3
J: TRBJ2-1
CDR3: CASSQIVVRLNEQFF
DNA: TGCGCCAGCAGCCAGATTGTGGTGAGGCTGAATGAGCAGTTCTTC

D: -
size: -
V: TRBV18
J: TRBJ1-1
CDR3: CASSPGQGHVNTEAFF
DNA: TGTGCCAGCTCACCAGGGCAGGGCCATGTGAACACTGAAGCTTTCTTT

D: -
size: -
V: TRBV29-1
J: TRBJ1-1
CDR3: CSVKVTGDMNTEAFF
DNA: TGCAGCGTTAAGGTCACAGGTGACATGAACACTGAAGCTTTCTTT

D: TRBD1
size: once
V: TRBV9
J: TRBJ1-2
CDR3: CASSDSKGTVRAGGYTF
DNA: TGTGCCAGCAGCGACTCCAAGGGGACAGTCCGGGCTGGAGGCTACACCTTC

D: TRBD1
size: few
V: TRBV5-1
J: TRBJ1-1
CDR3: CASSLVQLGQKNTEAFF
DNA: TGCGCCAGCAGCTTGGTGCAATTGGGACAGAAGAACACTGAAGCTTTCTTT

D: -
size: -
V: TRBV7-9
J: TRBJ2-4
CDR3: CASSHSQAGKNIQYF
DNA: TGTGCCAGCAGCCACTCCCAGGCAGGCAAAAACATTCAGTACTTC

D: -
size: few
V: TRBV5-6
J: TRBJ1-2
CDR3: CASSQGNYGYTF
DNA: TGTGCCAGCAGTCAGGGGAACTATGGCTACACCTTC

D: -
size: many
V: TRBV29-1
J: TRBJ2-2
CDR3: CSVPGGKNTGELFF
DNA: TGCAGCGTACCAGGGGGGAAAAACACCGGGGAGCTGTTTTTT

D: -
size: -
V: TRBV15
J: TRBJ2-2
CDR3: CATSRAPPSTGELFF
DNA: TGTGCCACCAGCAGAGCACCTCCTAGCACCGGGGAGCTGTTTTTT

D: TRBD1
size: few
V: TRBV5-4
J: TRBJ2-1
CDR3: CASSSTGIGYNEQFF
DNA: TGTGCCAGCAGCTCGACAGGGATTGGGTACAATGAGCAGTTCTTC

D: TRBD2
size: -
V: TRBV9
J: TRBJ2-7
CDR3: CASSVGARGGISSYEQYF
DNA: TGTGCCAGCAGCGTAGGCGCCCGCGGGGGAATAAGCTCCTACGAGCAGTACTTC

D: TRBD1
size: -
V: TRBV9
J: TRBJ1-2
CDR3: CASHDRVGGYTF
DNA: TGTGCCAGCCACGACAGGGTAGGCGGCTACACCTTC

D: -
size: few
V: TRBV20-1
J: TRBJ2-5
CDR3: CSAVNRETQYF
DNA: TGCAGTGCTGTTAATCGGGAGACCCAGTACTTC

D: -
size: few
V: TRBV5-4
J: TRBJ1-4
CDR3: CASSRHRGKLFF
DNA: TGTGCCAGCAGCCGACACCGGGGAAAACTGTTTTTT

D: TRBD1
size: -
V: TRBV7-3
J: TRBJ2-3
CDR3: CASSLYGTGKDTQYF
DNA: TGTGCCAGCAGCTTATACGGGACAGGGAAGGATACGCAGTATTTT

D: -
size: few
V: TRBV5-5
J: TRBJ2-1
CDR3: CASSRGQPQYNEQFF
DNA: TGTGCCAGCAGCCGGGGGCAACCCCAATACAATGAGCAGTTCTTC

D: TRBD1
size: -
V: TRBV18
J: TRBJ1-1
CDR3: CASSPQGARGTEAFF
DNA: TGTGCCAGCTCACCGCAGGGGGCTCGAGGCACTGAAGCTTTCTTT

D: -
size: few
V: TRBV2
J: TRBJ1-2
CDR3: CASSEGTGYYGHTF
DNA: TGTGCCAGCAGTGAAGGAACAGGGTACTATGGCCACACCTTC

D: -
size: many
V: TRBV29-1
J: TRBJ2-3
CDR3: CSVQDTQYF
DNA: TGCAGCGTGCAAGATACGCAGTATTTT